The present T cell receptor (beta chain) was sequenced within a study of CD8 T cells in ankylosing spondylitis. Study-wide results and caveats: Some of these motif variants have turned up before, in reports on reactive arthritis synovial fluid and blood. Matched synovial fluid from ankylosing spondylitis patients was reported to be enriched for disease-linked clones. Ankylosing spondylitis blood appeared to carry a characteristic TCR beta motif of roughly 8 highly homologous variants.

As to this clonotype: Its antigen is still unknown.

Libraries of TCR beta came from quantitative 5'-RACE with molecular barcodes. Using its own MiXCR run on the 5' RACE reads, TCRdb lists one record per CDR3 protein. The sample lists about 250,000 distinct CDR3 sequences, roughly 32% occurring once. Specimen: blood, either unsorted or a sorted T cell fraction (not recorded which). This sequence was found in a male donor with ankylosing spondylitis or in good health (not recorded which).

CDR3 in amino acids: CSARGGGAGNEQFF. DNA for the CDR3: TGCAGTGCGAGGGGCGGGGGGGCCGGCAATGAGCAGTTCTTC. The chain has TRBV20-1 and TRBJ2-1; 9 positions agree with TRBD2. V shed 6 bases, J shed 6 bases, and the junction held 9 bases outside the gene matches. In germline, CDR1 is DFQATT, CDR2 SNEGSKA (reference sequence). The CDR3 has 14 amino acids.